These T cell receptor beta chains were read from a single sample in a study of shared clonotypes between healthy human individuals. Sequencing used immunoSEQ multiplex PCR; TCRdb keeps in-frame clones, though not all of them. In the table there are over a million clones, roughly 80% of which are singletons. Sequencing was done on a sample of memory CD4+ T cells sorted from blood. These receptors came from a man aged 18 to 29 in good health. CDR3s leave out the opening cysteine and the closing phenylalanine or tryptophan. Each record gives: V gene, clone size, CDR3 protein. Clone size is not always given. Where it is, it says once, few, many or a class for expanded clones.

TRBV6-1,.,ASSEVVLFYNEQF
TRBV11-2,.,ASSKGLDRPTYEQY
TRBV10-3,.,AISESGESNQPQH
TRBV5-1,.,ASSLVTGKGNEQF
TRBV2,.,APSGAVHATPTDTQY
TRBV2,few,ASSRGLAGLGDTQY
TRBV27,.,ASSSGQAMNTEAF
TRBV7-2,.,ASSLAGQGLWAF
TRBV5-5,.,ASSLGWDLWGNEQF
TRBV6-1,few,ASSEVTVGQPQH
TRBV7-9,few,ASSLLTSGSLNEQF
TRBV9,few,ASSAYGTANTEAF